This T cell receptor beta chain stems from a study of cytomegalovirus exposure and HLA in healthy donors. Points from the study as a whole: Cytomegalovirus status was reportedly diagnosed by the classifier with high sensitivity and specificity.

The germline gives CDR1 SGHRS, CDR2 YFSETQ. The junction had 13 bases not matched to a gene; V was cut back by 4 bases and J by 4 bases. The CDR3 has 17 residues. Those who donated were healthy bone marrow donors. Turning to this clone: Its target is not known.

It was with 60 Vbeta and 13 Jbeta primers that the PCR ran. The table came from immunoSEQ multiplex PCR; TCRdb's copy has only in-frame clones and leaves some out. The sample lists 100,000 to 150,000 clones; roughly four fifths were seen once. The sequenced sample consisted of PBMCs. This receptor was taken from a woman aged 55-69 years in good health and CMV-seronegative. The rearrangement uses TRBV5-1 and TRBJ2-1, with 8 bases aligning to TRBD1. CDR3 sequence: CASSRTGTYGSYNEQFF. DNA of the CDR3: TGCGCCAGCAGCAGGACAGGGACCTACGGTTCGTACAATGAGCAGTTCTTC.